Listed here is a single T cell receptor (beta chain). Antigen specificity is unknown. The observed sequence ends 3 residues before the CDR3 terminus, with the missing tail filled in from the germline J gene. These data are taken from a study of T cells in women clearing cervical HPV infection. About the research overall: For cases, blood was sampled a median approximately 150 days after lesion detection, interquartile range about 80 to 220 days. General study results and limits: Cases carried less TRBV6-7 than controls: approximately 0.1% versus 0.16%. CIN3+ cases had significantly higher TCR repertoire richness than controls, but evenness did not differ.

The CDR3 is 17 amino acids. Per the germline V gene, CDR1 is LNHDA and CDR2 is SQIVND (reference sequence). V lost 6 bases, J lost 0 bases, and 11 bases stayed unmatched. Cervical HPV DNA detected by MY09/MY11 PCR, typed by dot-blot. The assay was immunoSEQ multiplex PCR, and TCRdb's table has in-frame clones only and misses some. In total, the table holds tens of thousands of clones. The receptor was isolated from a woman aged 18-70 years with a cervical HPV16 infection that either progressed to CIN3+ or cleared (not recorded which). Source material: blood buffy coat. The V gene is TRBV19, the J gene TRBJ1-5, with TRBD1 matching over 7 bases. The part of the CDR3 DNA that was read is TGTGCCAGTAGCCCTTATACCGGGACAGATAGCAATCAGCCC. Translation gives CASSPYTGTDSNQP. Given in full, the CDR3 is CASSPYTGTDSNQPQHF.